In this sample, the clone carrying this T cell receptor beta chain turned up many times. This record comes from a study of regulatory T cells in long-lasting Graves disease. Both iRepertoire HTBI primers and Arm-PCR of CDR3 regions were used to build the TCR beta libraries. TCRdb passed the multiplex PCR reads through MiXCR, listing each CDR3 protein once. Counted here are approximately 470,000 distinct CDR3 sequences, around 15% occurring once; the ten biggest clones make up 10% to 15%. Time point given: newly diagnosed GD, antithyroid drugs for less than 3 months. Scientists built the TCR library using RNA that was extracted from PBMCs. Deletions cut 3 bases from V and 6 bases from J, with 15 bases between. From germline, CDR1 is MNHEY and CDR2 SMNVEV (reference sequence). This CDR3 is 14 amino acids long. The same specimen was also included in a second study, on T cells in Graves' hyperthyroidism and ophthalmopathy.

The chain couples TRBV27 to TRBJ2-7; D is possibly TRBD1 or TRBD2 (7 bases each). The sequencing here drew on peripheral blood mononuclear cells (PBMCs), taken at new diagnosis, from a patient treated with antithyroid drugs. The clonotype comes from a man aged 35 to 55 with Graves disease. The CDR3 loop is CASSFYRGGAEQYF. For the CDR3, the DNA is TGTGCCAGCAGTTTCTACAGGGGAGGGGCCGAGCAGTACTTC.